This T cell receptor (beta chain) is drawn from a study of blood T cells in healthy people across ages. Study-level background: About one barcoded beta molecule was captured per two T cells (by template switching).

The sample holds a few counts of this clonotype. The CDR3 consists of 11 residues. The V and J ends lost 8 bases and 8 bases respectively, with 12 bases between them. A sample-barcoded 5' primer and a J-beta primer mix were used in a second PCR of about 7 to 12 cycles. TCRdb fed the 5' RACE reads into MiXCR, producing one record per CDR3 protein. The sample holds hundreds of thousands of distinct CDR3 sequences; more than 45% are singletons and the top ten take approximately 20%. Sequencing used blood. The receptor's source is a man aged 25 to 40 in good health. This sequence joins TRBV12-3 or TRBV12-4 and TRBJ1-2, with D tentatively TRBD1 (5 bases). The CDR3 spells CASLGVEGYTF. The DNA of the CDR3 is TGTGCCAGCCTGGGGGTCGAAGGCTACACCTTC.